This T cell receptor beta chain was identified during a study of cytomegalovirus exposure and HLA in healthy donors. Overall study context: Assignment to the Caucasian-associated ancestry cluster applied to more than 75% of the approximately 400 genotyped donors. The study's findings and limits: Most TCRs appeared rarely, but some public TCRs recurred in many donors. Per a later analysis, 18,000 or so TCR beta sequences showed association with HLA alleles at 0.05 false discovery rate.

It was with 60 Vbeta and 13 Jbeta primers that the PCR ran. Clones were read by immunoSEQ multiplex PCR, and TCRdb kept only the in-frame ones, dropping some. The table lists about 170,000 clones, just over 75% of them singletons. Points on this clone: Antigen: not known.

V shed 7 bases and J 4 bases; nucleotides not matched to a gene: 5. CDR3 length: 14 amino acids. Germline CDR1 reads MNHNY; CDR2 reads SVGAGI (reference sequence). The receptor was derived from a woman under 40 in good health and CMV-seropositive. This sequence joins TRBV6-6 and TRBJ2-7; 12 bases are shared with TRBD1. The sample taken for sequencing was PBMCs. The CDR3 region is CASNSGQGAYEQYF. CDR3 in DNA: TGTGCCAGCAATTCGGGACAGGGGGCGTACGAGCAGTACTTC.